This is a list of T cell receptor beta chains from one sample in a study of regulatory T cells in long-lasting Graves disease. TCRdb re-called the multiplex PCR reads with MiXCR, one entry per CDR3 protein. Found here are roughly 400,000 distinct CDR3 sequences, around 20% of them singletons; the top ten hold less than 25%. The sample consisted of peripheral blood mononuclear cells (PBMCs), taken when the disease was refractory, from a patient treated with antithyroid drugs. The receptors were sampled from a female donor with Graves disease. CDR3s include the opening cysteine and the closing phenylalanine or tryptophan. The D gene is left open where the match is weak. Size tells how often a clone was seen (once, few, many) or the class of an expanded clone, and some rows leave it out.

J	D	V	size	DNA	CDR3
TRBJ2-4	NA	TRBV6-1	NA	TGTGCCAGCAGTACCCCGGGACTGGCAAAAAACATTCAGTACTTC	CASSTPGLAKNIQYF
TRBJ2-2	TRBD2	TRBV2	few	TGTGCCAGCGGCGGGGGATTGGCCGGGGAGCTGTTTTTT	CASGGGLAGELFF
TRBJ2-2	NA	TRBV7-2	NA	TGTGCCAGCAGCTTAGACAGGGTTAGCACCGGGGAGCTGTTTTTT	CASSLDRVSTGELFF
TRBJ1-2	NA	TRBV6-1	many	TGTGCCAGCAGTATTAACCTATCGAGTGGCTACACCTTC	CASSINLSSGYTF
TRBJ2-2	TRBD1	TRBV28	few	TGTGCCAGCAGTTCTCCTCCAGACAGGGTGATAGCCGGGGAGCTGTTTTTT	CASSSPPDRVIAGELFF
TRBJ1-2	NA	TRBV30	few	TGTGCCTGGATTGGGGGGGCACATGGCTACACCTTC	CAWIGGAHGYTF
TRBJ2-2	TRBD1	TRBV14	few	TGTGCCAGCAGCCTAATATCCGGGACAGGAACCGGGGAGCTGTTTTTT	CASSLISGTGTGELFF
TRBJ2-4	NA	TRBV29-1	few	TGCAGCGTTCGACGTTTGGGGGGCTTAAACATTCAGTACTTC	CSVRRLGGLNIQYF
TRBJ1-5	TRBD1	TRBV27	many	TGTGCCAGCATGACTCGGGACAGGGGCCGGGTGGGCAATCAGCCCCAGCATTTT	CASMTRDRGRVGNQPQHF
TRBJ2-5	NA	TRBV19	NA	TGTGCCAGTAGTATTACAGGATCCCAAGAGACCCAGTACTTC	CASSITGSQETQYF
TRBJ2-7	NA	TRBV27	NA	TGTGCCAGCTGGGGGGCGTCGGAAGATAGTTACGAGCAGTACTTC	CASWGASEDSYEQYF
TRBJ1-1	TRBD1	TRBV29-1	NA	TGCAGCGTGGCCGGGACAGGGCTGAACACTGAAGCTTTCTTT	CSVAGTGLNTEAFF
TRBJ2-7	TRBD2	TRBV7-9	many	TGTGCCAGCAGTCAAGGACTAGCGGGGTTGATCGAGCAGTACTTC	CASSQGLAGLIEQYF
TRBJ2-7	NA	TRBV27	many	TGTGCCAGCAGTTGGACTCCCTCAGCCTACGAGCAGTACTTC	CASSWTPSAYEQYF
TRBJ1-5	NA	TRBV18	NA	TGTGCCAGCTCACCACAAGGGACATCTAATCAGCCCCAGCATTTT	CASSPQGTSNQPQHF
TRBJ1-6	NA	TRBV6-5	few	TGTGCCAGCAGTTACGATAGGGTCGGATCACCCCTCCACTTT	CASSYDRVGSPLHF
TRBJ2-2	NA	TRBV20-1	NA	TGCAGTGCTGCGAGGAACACCGGGGAGCTGTTTTTT	CSAARNTGELFF
TRBJ1-1	NA	TRBV18	few	TGTGCCAGCTCACCCTTAGCGGGGGCGAACACTGAAGCTTTCTTT	CASSPLAGANTEAFF
TRBJ1-1	NA	TRBV30	NA	TGTGCCTGGAAACAGGACTACACTAAAGCTTTCTTT	CAWKQDYTKAFF
TRBJ2-7	TRBD2	TRBV7-2	many	TGTGCCAGCAGCTTGGGAAGCGGGAACTCGTACGAGCAGTACTTC	CASSLGSGNSYEQYF
TRBJ2-7	TRBD1	TRBV2	many	TGTGCCAGCATGGGACAGACCTACGAGCAGTACTTC	CASMGQTYEQYF
TRBJ1-4	NA	TRBV10-3	many	TGTGCCATCAGCCCGGGACTGGGGAATGAAAAACTGTTTTTT	CAISPGLGNEKLFF
TRBJ2-5	NA	TRBV5-5	few	TGTGCCAGCACCCAATGGGGCCAGGAGACCCAGTACTTC	CASTQWGQETQYF
TRBJ2-5	NA	TRBV7-9	many	TGTGCCAGCGGTAGCCAAGAGACCCAGTACTTC	CASGSQETQYF
TRBJ2-7	NA	TRBV30	NA	TGTGCCTGGAGTATGCTGGACAGCCCCTACGAGCAGTACTTC	CAWSMLDSPYEQYF
TRBJ1-3	NA	TRBV29-1	NA	TGCAGCGTTCGGTGGGGTAACACCATATATTTT	CSVRWGNTIYF
TRBJ2-5	TRBD1	TRBV19	NA	TGTGCCAGTAGTCCCGGGACAGCGTATCAAGAGACCCAGTACTTC	CASSPGTAYQETQYF
TRBJ2-2	TRBD2	TRBV2	many	TGTGCCAGCAGTGAAGTCCGGGGGGACACCGGGGAGCTGTTTTTT	CASSEVRGDTGELFF
TRBJ1-5	NA	TRBV7-6	few	TGTGCCAGCAGCTCCTACAGAGATCAGCCCCAGCATTTT	CASSSYRDQPQHF
TRBJ2-7	NA	TRBV5-1	NA	TGCACCAGCAGCTTGGGTGGTAGCTCCTACGAGCAGTACTTC	CTSSLGGSSYEQYF